One and the same sample provided the 19 T cell receptor beta chains below, sequenced in a study of blood T cell repertoires in COVID-19. TCRdb's table, derived via immunoSEQ multiplex PCR, lists solely in-frame clones and lacks some. The sample records 250,000 or so clones, almost 85% being singletons. Sequences were obtained from peripheral blood. Receptors were obtained from a woman older than 75 with acute or convalescent COVID-19.

The genes are TRBV3-1 (or the pseudogene TRBV3-2) and TRBJ2-1; maybe TRBD2 (5 bases). The CDR3 loop spans 16 amino acids. Per germline, CDR1 LGHDT and CDR2 YNNKEL (reference sequence). Trimming cost V 0 bases and J 7 bases, with 16 bases left between them. The CDR3 coding sequence is TGTGCCAGCAGCCAAGATTACGGGGTTTCATGGAATGAGCAGTTCTTC. This encodes CASSQDYGVSWNEQFF.

The V and J genes are TRBV6-6 and TRBJ1-5; TRBD1 aligns across 10 bases. V was clipped by 5 bases and J by 5 bases; unmatched bases: 3. There are 14 residues in the CDR3. From germline, CDR1 is MNHNY and CDR2 SVGAGI (reference sequence). The CDR3 loop reads CASSPGTGDQPQHF. In DNA, the CDR3 is TGTGCCAGCAGTCCCGGGACAGGGGATCAGCCCCAGCATTTT.

The V and J genes are TRBV7-2 and TRBJ1-2; 8 nucleotides agree with TRBD1. The V and J ends lost 1 base and 8 bases, in that order; junction bases with no gene match: 3. CDR3 size: 13 residues. Looked up from germline, CDR1 is SGHTA and CDR2 is FQGNSA. The CDR3 DNA reads as TGTGCCAGCAGCTTAGACAGGGGGGAGGGCTACACCTTC. This codes for CASSLDRGEGYTF.

This sequence joins TRBV24-1 and TRBJ2-1, with D hard to call. Germline CDR1 KGHDR, CDR2 SFDVKD. Between the trimmed V and J ends, which lost 9 bases and 1 base, there was a span of 9 bases. The CDR3 runs to 13 residues. The CDR3 DNA reads TGTGCCACCTCGGCGGAGTCCTACAATGAGCAGTTCTTC. Protein product: CATSAESYNEQFF.

The chain has TRBV7-2 and TRBJ1-1, with D maybe TRBD1 (6 bases). The CDR3 loop spans 14 amino acids. V gave up 10 bases and J gave up 4 bases, with 19 bases separating them. CDR1 is SGHTA, CDR2 FQGNSA, per germline. CDR3 residues: CATEPNTGFTEAFF. For the CDR3, the DNA is TGTGCCACCGAACCGAACACAGGGTTCACTGAAGCTTTCTTT.

This sequence joins TRBV2 and TRBJ1-2; D unresolved. The V end lost 6 bases, the J end lost 1 base, and 15 bases lay between the germline ends. The CDR3 sequence is 15 residues long. Germline CDR1 reads SNHLY; CDR2 reads FYNNEI. CDR3 sequence reads: CASSRNNNINYGYTF. DNA for the CDR3: TGTGCCAGCAGCCGCAATAATAACATTAACTATGGCTACACCTTC.

In this sample, this clone turned up a few times. V is TRBV6-2 or TRBV6-3 and J is TRBJ1-2; possibly TRBD1 for D (5 bases). The CDR3 is 15 amino acids. CDR1 is MNHEY and CDR2 is SVGEGT in the germline V gene. The V end lost 6 bases, the J end lost 0 bases, and 14 bases lay between the germline ends. The DNA of the CDR3 is TGTGCCAGCAGCCTTAGTTGGGGGGCTAACTATGGCTACACCTTC. Translation gives CASSLSWGANYGYTF.

This clone appeared a few times. Other nucleotide sequences from this sample produce the same CDR3. The chain couples TRBV4-3 to TRBJ1-2; perhaps TRBD1 as D (6 bases). Trimming shortened V by 4 bases and J by 3 bases, and 15 bases separated the two germline ends. The CDR3 is made up of 15 amino acids. Germline lookup yields CDR1 LGHNA and CDR2 YSLEER. The CDR3 DNA reads TGCGCCAGCAGCCCACAAAGGGGGGGCGACTATGGCTACACCTTC. Its translation is CASSPQRGGDYGYTF.

The CDR3 DNA follows: TGTGCCAGCAGCCCCGACAGGGGATACCGCTACGAGCAGTACTTC. Its translation is CASSPDRGYRYEQYF. The J gene is TRBJ2-7, the V gene TRBV5-5; 8 nucleotides line up with TRBD1. The CDR3 has 15 residues. After removal of 4 bases from V and 3 bases from J, the junction contained 9 bases not matched to a gene. Germline CDR1 and CDR2: SGHKS and YYEKEE (reference sequence).

The chain combines TRBV19 with TRBJ2-1; unclear D gene. V lost 0 bases, J lost 3 bases, and 6 bases lay in between. The germline V gene encodes CDR1 LNHDA and CDR2 SQIVND (reference sequence). This CDR3 has 14 residues. CDR3 DNA sequence: TGTGCCAGTAGTATAGACCACAGCTACAATGAGCAGTTCTTC. Translation gives CASSIDHSYNEQFF.

This clone has a single count. This sequence joins TRBV6-5 and TRBJ1-6; D may be TRBD1 (5 bases). CDR3 length equals 15 residues. V dropped 4 bases and J dropped 7 bases, with 14 bases sitting between them. From germline, CDR1 is MNHEY and CDR2 SVGAGI. The CDR3 sequence: CASSSRAGRNSPLHF. In DNA, the CDR3 is TGTGCCAGCAGTTCTCGCGCAGGGCGGAATTCACCCCTCCACTTT.

V is TRBV30 and J is TRBJ2-7; the match to TRBD2 covers 10 bases. Germline V CDR1 and CDR2: GTSNPN, SVGIG (reference sequence). V dropped 3 bases and J dropped 6; count of bases not matched to a gene: 11. This CDR3 comprises 15 residues. The CDR3 reads CAWRQAGGPFAEQYF. The CDR3 bases are TGTGCCTGGAGACAAGCGGGAGGGCCTTTCGCCGAGCAGTACTTC.

The chain employs TRBV5-1 and TRBJ1-6; tentatively, D is TRBD1 (6 bases). V was shortened by 2 bases and J by 8 bases, with 11 bases between the two germline ends. The CDR3 spans 14 residues. The germline CDR1 and CDR2 sequences are SGHRS and YFSETQ. The CDR3 region has the DNA TGCGCCAGCAGCTTATCACAGGGAGATTCACCCCTCCACTTT. It codes for CASSLSQGDSPLHF.

This clone was counted once. This chain uses TRBV6-2 or TRBV6-3 with TRBJ1-6, with TRBD1 matching over 7 bases. CDR3 length equals 17 residues. V trimming: 0 bases; J trimming: 6 bases; junction bases outside the gene matches: 8. Germline V gene lookup returns CDR1 MNHEY and CDR2 SVGEGT. The CDR3 here is CASSYSRTGRFNSPLHF. CDR3 DNA sequence: TGTGCCAGCAGTTACTCGAGGACAGGAAGGTTTAATTCACCCCTCCACTTT.

This clone occurred a few times. The rearrangement uses TRBV29-1 and TRBJ1-2, with TRBD1 identical over 9 bases. The CDR3 has 14 amino acids. Trimming at V came to 6 bases and at J to 8 bases, leaving 13 bases not matched to a gene. CDR1 and CDR2 from the germline V gene are SQVTM and ANQGSEA. CDR3 residues: CSVAYSQGAWGYTF. In DNA form, the CDR3 reads TGCAGCGTCGCTTACTCACAGGGGGCTTGGGGCTACACCTTC.

The V and J genes are TRBV3-1 (or the pseudogene TRBV3-2) and TRBJ1-1; the D gene is possibly TRBD1 (5 bases). Per the germline V gene, CDR1 is LGHDT and CDR2 is YNNKEL (reference sequence). Trimming removed 3 bases from V and 9 bases from J, with 11 bases in between. There are 12 residues in the CDR3. The CDR3 DNA sequence: TGTGCCAGCAGCCATAAGACGGACAAAGCTTTCTTT. Translated, it gives CASSHKTDKAFF.

In this sample, this clone turned up a few times. The V gene is TRBV6-4, the J gene TRBJ2-3, with a weak D call TRBD1 (7 bases). Trimming stripped 4 bases from V and 6 bases from J, with 26 bases between. The CDR3 covers 18 residues. Germline CDR1 reads MRHNA; CDR2 reads SNTAGT. CDR3 amino acids: CASSALRQGGGIGDTQYF. CDR3 coding DNA: TGTGCCAGCAGTGCCCTTCGGCAGGGGGGTGGGATAGGGGATACGCAGTATTTT.

The chain links TRBV4-2 to TRBJ2-3, with 11 bases lining up with TRBD2. Germline trimming cut 3 bases from V and 3 bases from J; bases unmatched to any gene: 2. The length of the CDR3 is 15 residues. Germline loops: CDR1 LGHNA, CDR2 YNFKEQ. The DNA for the CDR3 is TGTGCCAGCAGCCACACTAGCGGGAGTACAGATACGCAGTATTTT. Translating it yields CASSHTSGSTDTQYF.

The chain uses TRBV2 and TRBJ1-4; a weak D match, TRBD1 (5 bases). Between the trimmed V and J ends, which lost 2 bases and 2 bases, there was a span of 9 bases. Looked up from germline, CDR1 is SNHLY and CDR2 is FYNNEI. The CDR3 runs 15 residues. CDR3: CASSEMGRTNEKLFF. The CDR3 DNA is TGTGCCAGCAGTGAAATGGGGCGGACTAATGAAAAACTGTTTTTT.